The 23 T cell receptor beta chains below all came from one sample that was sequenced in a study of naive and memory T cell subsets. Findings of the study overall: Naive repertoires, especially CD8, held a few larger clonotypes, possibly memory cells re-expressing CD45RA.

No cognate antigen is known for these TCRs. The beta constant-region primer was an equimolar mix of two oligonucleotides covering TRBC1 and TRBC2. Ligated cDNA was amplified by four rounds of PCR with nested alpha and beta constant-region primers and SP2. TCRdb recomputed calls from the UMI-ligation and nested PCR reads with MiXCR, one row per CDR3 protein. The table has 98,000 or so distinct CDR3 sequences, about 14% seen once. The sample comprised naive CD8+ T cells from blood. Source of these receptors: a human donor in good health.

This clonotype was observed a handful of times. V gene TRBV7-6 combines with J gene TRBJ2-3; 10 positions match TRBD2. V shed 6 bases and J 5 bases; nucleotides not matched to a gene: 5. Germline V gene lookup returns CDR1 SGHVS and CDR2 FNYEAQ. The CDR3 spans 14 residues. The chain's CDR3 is CASRLLAGLDTQYF. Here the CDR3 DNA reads TGTGCCAGCAGGTTACTAGCGGGATTAGATACGCAGTATTTT.

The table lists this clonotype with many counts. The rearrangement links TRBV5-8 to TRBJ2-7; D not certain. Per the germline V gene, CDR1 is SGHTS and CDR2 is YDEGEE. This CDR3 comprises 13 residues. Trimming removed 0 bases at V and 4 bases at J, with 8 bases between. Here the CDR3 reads CASSLVLGYEQYF. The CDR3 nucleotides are TGTGCCAGCAGCTTGGTCCTCGGGTACGAGCAGTACTTC.

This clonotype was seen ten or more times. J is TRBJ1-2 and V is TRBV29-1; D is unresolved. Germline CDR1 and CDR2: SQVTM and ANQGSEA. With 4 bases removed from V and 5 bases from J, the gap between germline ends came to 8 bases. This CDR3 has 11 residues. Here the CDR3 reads CSVVGDYGYTF. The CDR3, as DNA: TGCAGCGTTGTGGGAGATTATGGCTACACCTTC.

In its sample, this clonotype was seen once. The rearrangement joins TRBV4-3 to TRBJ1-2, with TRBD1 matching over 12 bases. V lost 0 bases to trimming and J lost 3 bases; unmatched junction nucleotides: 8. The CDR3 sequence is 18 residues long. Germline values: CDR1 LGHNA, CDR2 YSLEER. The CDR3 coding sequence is TGCGCCAGCAGCCAAGATCCGGGACAGGGGGCTCGGGACTATGGCTACACCTTC. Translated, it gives CASSQDPGQGARDYGYTF.

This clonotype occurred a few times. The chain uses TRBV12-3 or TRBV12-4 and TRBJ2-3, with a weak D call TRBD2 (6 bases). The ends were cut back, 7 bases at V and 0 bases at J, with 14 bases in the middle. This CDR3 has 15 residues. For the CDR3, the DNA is TGTGCCAGCACCCTAGCAGGGACTAGCACAGATACGCAGTATTTT. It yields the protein CASTLAGTSTDTQYF.

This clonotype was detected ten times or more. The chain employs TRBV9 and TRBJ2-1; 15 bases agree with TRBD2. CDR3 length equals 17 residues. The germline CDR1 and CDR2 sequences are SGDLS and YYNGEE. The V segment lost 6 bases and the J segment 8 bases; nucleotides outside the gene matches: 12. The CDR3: CASTPSGLAGGVDEQFF. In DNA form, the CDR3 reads TGTGCCAGCACCCCCTCCGGACTAGCGGGAGGGGTTGATGAGCAGTTCTTC.

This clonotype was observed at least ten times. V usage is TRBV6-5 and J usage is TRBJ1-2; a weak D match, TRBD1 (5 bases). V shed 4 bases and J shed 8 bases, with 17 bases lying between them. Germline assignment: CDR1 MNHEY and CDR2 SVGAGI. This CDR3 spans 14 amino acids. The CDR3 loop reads CASSSPGAFTGYTF. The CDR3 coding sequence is TGTGCCAGCAGTTCTCCCGGGGCATTCACCGGCTACACCTTC.

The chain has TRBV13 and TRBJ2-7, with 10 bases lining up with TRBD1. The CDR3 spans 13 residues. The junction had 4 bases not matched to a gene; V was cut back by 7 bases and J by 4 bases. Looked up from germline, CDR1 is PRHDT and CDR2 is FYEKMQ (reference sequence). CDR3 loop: CASNKGQGYEQYF. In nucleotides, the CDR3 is TGTGCCAGCAATAAGGGACAGGGGTACGAGCAGTACTTC.

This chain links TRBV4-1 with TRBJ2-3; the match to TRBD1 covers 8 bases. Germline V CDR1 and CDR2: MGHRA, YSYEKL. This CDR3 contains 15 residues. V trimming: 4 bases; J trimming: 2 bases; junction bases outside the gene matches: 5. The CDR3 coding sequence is TGCGCCAGCAGCCCCCAGGGGGCCCACACAGATACGCAGTATTTT. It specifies CASSPQGAHTDTQYF.

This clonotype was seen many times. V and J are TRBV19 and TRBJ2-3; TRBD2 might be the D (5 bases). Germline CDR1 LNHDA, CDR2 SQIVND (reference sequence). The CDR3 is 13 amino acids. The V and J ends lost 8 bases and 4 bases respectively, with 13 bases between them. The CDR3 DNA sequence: TGTGCCAGTGGTGGGAGTGGATCAGATACGCAGTATTTT. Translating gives CASGGSGSDTQYF. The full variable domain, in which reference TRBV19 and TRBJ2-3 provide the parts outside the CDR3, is DGGITQSPKYLFRKEGQNVTLSCEQNLNHDAMYWYRQDPGQGLRLIYYSQIVNDFQKGDIAEGYSVSREKKESFPLTVTSAQKNPTAFYLCASGGSGSDTQYFGPGTRLTVL.

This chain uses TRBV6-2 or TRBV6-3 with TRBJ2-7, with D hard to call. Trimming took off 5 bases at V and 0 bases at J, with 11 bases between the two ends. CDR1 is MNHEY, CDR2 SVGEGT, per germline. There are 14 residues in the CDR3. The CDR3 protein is CASSGWGGSYEQYF. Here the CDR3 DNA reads TGTGCCAGCAGTGGATGGGGTGGCTCCTACGAGCAGTACTTC.

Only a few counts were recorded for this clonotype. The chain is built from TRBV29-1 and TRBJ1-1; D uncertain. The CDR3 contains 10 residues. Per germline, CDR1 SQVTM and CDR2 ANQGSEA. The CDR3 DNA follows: TGCAGTGTTACCTCAATCAAAGCTTTCTTT. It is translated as CSVTSIKAFF.

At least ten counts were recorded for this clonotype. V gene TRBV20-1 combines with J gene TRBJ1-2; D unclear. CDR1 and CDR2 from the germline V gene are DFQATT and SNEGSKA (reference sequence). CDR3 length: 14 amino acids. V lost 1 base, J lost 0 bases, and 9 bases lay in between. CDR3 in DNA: TGCAGTGCTAGAGCGCCAGATTCTAACTATGGCTACACCTTC. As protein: CSARAPDSNYGYTF.

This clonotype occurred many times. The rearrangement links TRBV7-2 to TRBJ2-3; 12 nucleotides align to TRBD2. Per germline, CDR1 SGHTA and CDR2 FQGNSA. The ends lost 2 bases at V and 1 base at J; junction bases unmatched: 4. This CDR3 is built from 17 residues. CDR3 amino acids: CASSLKSSGRGTDTQYF. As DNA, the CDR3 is TGTGCCAGCAGCTTAAAGTCTAGCGGGAGGGGCACAGATACGCAGTATTTT. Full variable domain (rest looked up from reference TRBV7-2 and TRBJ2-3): GAGVSQSPSNKVTEKGKDVELRCDPISGHTALYWYRQSLGQGLEFLIYFQGNSAPDKSGLPSDRFSAERTGGSVSTLTIQRTQQEDSAVYLCASSLKSSGRGTDTQYFGPGTRLTVL.

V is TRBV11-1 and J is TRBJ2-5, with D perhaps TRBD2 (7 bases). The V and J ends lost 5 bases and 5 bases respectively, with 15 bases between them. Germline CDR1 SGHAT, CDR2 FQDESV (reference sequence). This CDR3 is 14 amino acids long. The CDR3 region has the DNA TGTGCCAGCAGCGAGCGGGACATTGTTGAGACCCAGTACTTC. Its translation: CASSERDIVETQYF.

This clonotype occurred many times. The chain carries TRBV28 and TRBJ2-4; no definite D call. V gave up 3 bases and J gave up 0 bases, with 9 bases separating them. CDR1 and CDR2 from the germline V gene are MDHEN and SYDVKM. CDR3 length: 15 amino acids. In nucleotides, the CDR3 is TGTGCCAGCAGTTTTAAGGGATTAGCCAAAAACATTCAGTACTTC. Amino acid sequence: CASSFKGLAKNIQYF.

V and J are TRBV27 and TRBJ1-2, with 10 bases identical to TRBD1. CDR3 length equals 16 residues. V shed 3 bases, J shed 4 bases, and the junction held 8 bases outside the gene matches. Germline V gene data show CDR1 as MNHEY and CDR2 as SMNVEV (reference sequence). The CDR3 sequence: CASSFSGTGDSYGYTF. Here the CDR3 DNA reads TGTGCCAGCAGTTTTTCCGGGACAGGGGATTCCTATGGCTACACCTTC.

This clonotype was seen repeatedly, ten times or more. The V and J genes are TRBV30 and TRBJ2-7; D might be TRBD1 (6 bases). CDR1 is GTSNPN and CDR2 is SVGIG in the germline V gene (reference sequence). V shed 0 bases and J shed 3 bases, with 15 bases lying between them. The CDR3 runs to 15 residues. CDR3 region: CAWSVADSVSYEQYF. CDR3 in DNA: TGTGCCTGGAGTGTTGCGGACAGCGTCAGCTACGAGCAGTACTTC.

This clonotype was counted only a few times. This CDR3 is CASGLATGQGRTEAFF. Written as DNA, the CDR3 is TGTGCTAGTGGTTTGGCAACCGGACAGGGGAGAACTGAAGCTTTCTTT. V gene TRBV12-5 combines with J gene TRBJ1-1, with 9 bases lining up with TRBD1. Germline V CDR1 and CDR2: LGHNT, FRNRAP. J lost 5 bases, V lost 1 base, and 8 bases had no gene match. The CDR3 consists of 16 residues.

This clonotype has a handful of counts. The CDR3 region is CASSHFFPNTGELFF. In nucleotides, the CDR3 is TGCGCCAGCAGCCACTTTTTTCCGAACACCGGGGAGCTGTTTTTT. The chain is built from TRBV4-3 and TRBJ2-2; D is uncertain. Germline values: CDR1 LGHNA, CDR2 YSLEER. Trimming left V 3 bases short and J 0 bases short, with 8 bases between. The CDR3 extends over 15 amino acids.

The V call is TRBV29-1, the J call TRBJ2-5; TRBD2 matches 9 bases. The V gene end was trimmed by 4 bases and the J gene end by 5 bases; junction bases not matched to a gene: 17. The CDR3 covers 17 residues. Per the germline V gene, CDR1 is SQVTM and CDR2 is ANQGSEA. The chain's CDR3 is CSVVWASGTRGYETQYF. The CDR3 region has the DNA TGCAGCGTTGTTTGGGCTAGCGGGACGAGGGGGTACGAGACCCAGTACTTC.

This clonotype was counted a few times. Written as DNA, the CDR3 is TGTGCCACCAGCAGAGTATATACGGGGAGCTCCTATAATTCACCCCTCCACTTT. Amino acid sequence: CATSRVYTGSSYNSPLHF. This chain joins TRBV15 and TRBJ1-6; D uncertain. V was pared by 1 base and J by 0 bases, with 13 bases between. CDR1 and CDR2 from the germline V gene are LNHNV and YYDKDF (reference sequence). The CDR3 covers 18 residues.

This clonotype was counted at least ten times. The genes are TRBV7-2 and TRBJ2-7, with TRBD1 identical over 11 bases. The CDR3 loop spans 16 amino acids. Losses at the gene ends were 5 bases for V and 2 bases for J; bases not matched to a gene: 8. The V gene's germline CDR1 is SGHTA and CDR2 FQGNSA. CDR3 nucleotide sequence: TGTGCCAGCAGCATGGGGACAGGGGGGTTCCCCTACGAGCAGTACTTC. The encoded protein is CASSMGTGGFPYEQYF.